Shown below are 2 T cell receptor beta chains from a single sample sequenced in a study of radiation and T cells in renal cell carcinoma. TCRdb keeps only in-frame clones here, not all; method: immunoSEQ multiplex PCR. This sample carries under 35,000 clones, over 70% of them seen once, and the ten largest clones take 30% to 35%. The time point: blood 4 weeks post-SBRT, at nephrectomy. As to treatment: 15 Gy SBRT to primary tumor, nephrectomy 4 weeks later. The sequencing here drew on blood, taken from a patient whose treatment included radiotherapy and nephrectomy. The origin of the receptors is a man aged 55 to 69 with renal cell carcinoma.

This clone is labeled medium-sized. The chain has TRBV7-6 and TRBJ1-1, with D unresolved. With 3 bases removed from V and 10 bases from J, the gap between germline ends came to 12 bases. CDR3 length equals 12 residues. The germline V gene encodes CDR1 SGHVS and CDR2 FNYEAQ. CDR3 nucleotide sequence: TGTGCCAGCAGCTTGGATGGTCGAGGAGCTTTCTTT. Protein sequence: CASSLDGRGAFF.

This clone was seen a few times. This rearrangement joins TRBV9 to TRBJ2-7, with TRBD2 matching 13 bases. Trimming removed 3 bases from V and 5 bases from J; junction bases left unmatched: 5. Germline V CDR1 and CDR2: SGDLS, YYNGEE. This CDR3 has 15 residues. CDR3 sequence (DNA): TGTGCCAGCAGCGAGCGGACTAGCGGGAGAGACGAGCAGTACTTC. This translates into CASSERTSGRDEQYF.